Listed below are T cell receptor beta chains from one sample, sequenced in a study of cytomegalovirus exposure and HLA in healthy donors. Clones were sequenced by immunoSEQ multiplex PCR, and TCRdb holds only the in-frame ones, with some missing. Here the sample table reports 130,000 or so clones. Sequencing used PBMCs. These receptors came from a man aged 18 to 30 in good health and CMV-seronegative. Both conserved end residues are part of each CDR3. A D gene is named only where the DNA matches it firmly.

len: 16
d_gene: NA
j_gene: TRBJ1-6
v_gene: TRBV6-6
CDR3nt: TGTGCCAGCAGCCCCGACAGGAACCCCTCTCGTTCACCCCTCCACTTT
CDR3aa: CASSPDRNPSRSPLHF

len: 11
d_gene: TRBD1
j_gene: TRBJ2-7
v_gene: TRBV5-1
CDR3nt: TGCGCCAGCAGCGCGGGACAGGGGCAGTACTTC
CDR3aa: CASSAGQGQYF

len: 14
d_gene: NA
j_gene: TRBJ1-2
v_gene: TRBV19
CDR3nt: TGTGCCAGTAGTGGGGTCGACAGTAACTATGGCTACACCTTC
CDR3aa: CASSGVDSNYGYTF

len: 15
d_gene: TRBD1
j_gene: TRBJ1-1
v_gene: TRBV18
CDR3nt: TGTGCCAGCTCACCTGGGCAGGGGGCGAGCACTGAAGCTTTCTTT
CDR3aa: CASSPGQGASTEAFF

len: 15
d_gene: NA
j_gene: TRBJ1-2
v_gene: TRBV5-1
CDR3nt: TGCGCCAGCAGCTTTTTGGCAGGGGCTGCCGCTCGCTACACCTTC
CDR3aa: CASSFLAGAAARYTF

len: 17
d_gene: NA
j_gene: TRBJ1-5
v_gene: TRBV2
CDR3nt: TGTGCCAGCAGTGACCGTTTGAGTCCTGGTAAGAATCAGCCCCAGCATTTT
CDR3aa: CASSDRLSPGKNQPQHF

len: 13
d_gene: NA
j_gene: TRBJ2-4
v_gene: TRBV6-5
CDR3nt: TGTGCCAGCCGCGGTCTGGGACAAAGCATTCAGTACTTC
CDR3aa: CASRGLGQSIQYF

len: 13
d_gene: NA
j_gene: TRBJ1-2
v_gene: TRBV4-3
CDR3nt: TGCGCCGGCAGCCAAGGGTCCGGCTATGGCTACACCTTC
CDR3aa: CAGSQGSGYGYTF

len: 14
d_gene: NA
j_gene: TRBJ2-5
v_gene: TRBV9
CDR3nt: TGTGCCAGCAGCGTAGGTTCGTACCAAGAGACCCAGTACTTC
CDR3aa: CASSVGSYQETQYF

len: 16
d_gene: TRBD2
j_gene: TRBJ2-2
v_gene: TRBV5-6
CDR3nt: TGTGCCAGCAGCTTAAGGGGCCTAGCGGTAACCGGGGAGCTGTTTTTT
CDR3aa: CASSLRGLAVTGELFF

len: 14
d_gene: TRBD2
j_gene: TRBJ2-3
v_gene: TRBV18
CDR3nt: TGTGCCAGCTCACCGGGGACTAGCGGGAATACGCAGTATTTT
CDR3aa: CASSPGTSGNTQYF

len: 16
d_gene: NA
j_gene: TRBJ1-2
v_gene: TRBV28
CDR3nt: TGTGCCAGCAGTCGCCTGCCGTGGAAGGGGAACTATGGCTACACCTTC
CDR3aa: CASSRLPWKGNYGYTF

len: 16
d_gene: TRBD2
j_gene: TRBJ2-5
v_gene: TRBV7-9
CDR3nt: TGTGCCAGCAGCTTAGCGGGGACTAGCGCCAAAGAGACCCAGTACTTC
CDR3aa: CASSLAGTSAKETQYF

len: 11
d_gene: NA
j_gene: TRBJ2-7
v_gene: TRBV28
CDR3nt: TGTGCCAGCAGCGAGTCCTACGAGCAGTACTTC
CDR3aa: CASSESYEQYF

len: 15
d_gene: NA
j_gene: TRBJ1-2
v_gene: TRBV2
CDR3nt: TGTGCCAGCCGGGACACTCTAGAGACTAACTATGGCTACACCTTC
CDR3aa: CASRDTLETNYGYTF

len: 16
d_gene: TRBD2
j_gene: TRBJ2-4
v_gene: TRBV19
CDR3nt: TGTGCCAGTAGTACCCTACCGGGACTAGCGGAAAACATTCAGTACTTC
CDR3aa: CASSTLPGLAENIQYF

len: 15
d_gene: TRBD1
j_gene: TRBJ2-7
v_gene: TRBV6-5
CDR3nt: TGTGCCAGCAGTTACTCCGGGACAGGGAGTGTCGAGCAGTACTTC
CDR3aa: CASSYSGTGSVEQYF

len: 15
d_gene: NA
j_gene: TRBJ2-2
v_gene: TRBV9
CDR3nt: TGTGCCAGCAGCGTCGGGAAGGTTTCCCCCGGGGAGCTGTTTTTT
CDR3aa: CASSVGKVSPGELFF

len: 17
d_gene: TRBD1
j_gene: TRBJ1-4
v_gene: TRBV7-2
CDR3nt: TGTGCCAGCAGCTTCCGGGACAGGGGAGCAACTAATGAAAAACTGTTTTTT
CDR3aa: CASSFRDRGATNEKLFF

len: 15
d_gene: TRBD1
j_gene: TRBJ2-2
v_gene: TRBV6-5
CDR3nt: TGTGCCAGCAGACGGACAGGGACGAGCACCGGGGAGCTGTTTTTT
CDR3aa: CASRRTGTSTGELFF

len: 13
d_gene: NA
j_gene: TRBJ1-2
v_gene: TRBV6-4
CDR3nt: TGTGCCAGCAGTGTGAGGCCCTGGGGCTCCTACACCTTC
CDR3aa: CASSVRPWGSYTF

len: 16
d_gene: NA
j_gene: TRBJ2-2
v_gene: TRBV1
CDR3nt: TGCACCAGCAGCCAAGGAGGTAGCGGGAGATGCGGGGAGCTGTTTTTT
CDR3aa: CTSSQGGSGRCGELFF